The 13 T cell receptor beta chains in this list originate from one sample, sequenced in a study of cytomegalovirus exposure and HLA in healthy donors. The PCR employed 60 Vbeta primers together with 13 Jbeta primers. Libraries were prepared by immunoSEQ multiplex PCR; TCRdb keeps only in-frame clonotypes and omits some of them. The sample lists 100,000 to 150,000 clones, approximately 87% occurring once. Specimen: PBMCs. The receptors here all came from a man between 18 and 35 years old in good health and CMV-seropositive.

The chain couples TRBV4-2 to TRBJ2-3, with 13 bases that match TRBD2. CDR1 LGHNA and CDR2 YNFKEQ come from the germline V gene. V lost 0 bases and J lost 5; bases outside the gene matches: 11. The CDR3 has 19 amino acids. CDR3 DNA sequence: TGTGCCAGCAGCCAAGATCCCGTTACTAGCGGGAGGGCAGTAGATACGCAGTATTTT. It translates to CASSQDPVTSGRAVDTQYF.

The V call is TRBV27, the J call TRBJ1-1, with D possibly TRBD1 on 6 matching bases. Trimming took 4 bases from V and 5 from J, leaving 8 bases between them. The length of the CDR3 is 12 residues. In germline, CDR1 is MNHEY, CDR2 SMNVEV (reference sequence). Here the CDR3 reads CASSSTGTEAFF. The CDR3 DNA follows: TGTGCCAGCAGTTCAACAGGGACTGAAGCTTTCTTT.

The chain joins TRBV2 to TRBJ1-1; the match to TRBD1 covers 7 bases. This CDR3 has 14 residues. Trimming removed 6 bases from V and 0 bases from J; junction bases left unmatched: 4. Germline CDR1 reads SNHLY; CDR2 reads FYNNEI. The CDR3 is CASSAGTVNTEAFF. CDR3 DNA: TGTGCCAGCAGCGCCGGGACAGTGAACACTGAAGCTTTCTTT.

The J gene is TRBJ1-1, the V gene TRBV7-8, with D uncertain. This CDR3 has 16 residues. Trimming left V 0 bases short and J 1 base short, with 12 bases between. CDR1 SGHVS and CDR2 FQNEAQ come from the germline V gene. The CDR3 loop is CASSLAAGSPNTEAFF. The CDR3 nucleotides are TGTGCCAGCAGCTTAGCCGCCGGGTCTCCGAACACTGAAGCTTTCTTT.

V and J are TRBV2 and TRBJ1-2; D perhaps matches TRBD1 (6 bases). Germline V gene data show CDR1 as SNHLY and CDR2 as FYNNEI. This CDR3 has 13 amino acids. V lost 8 bases, J lost 0 bases, and 10 bases lay in between. Here the CDR3 reads CASDAGANYGYTF. The CDR3 nucleotides are TGTGCCAGCGATGCAGGGGCTAACTATGGCTACACCTTC.

This chain links TRBV6-6 with TRBJ1-1, with D unresolved. Trimming removed 2 bases from V and 8 bases from J, with 21 bases in between. Germline V gene data show CDR1 as MNHNY and CDR2 as SVGAGI (reference sequence). This CDR3 is built from 16 residues. The CDR3 DNA reads as TGTGCCAGCAGTTACCCCGCCCCGCGGGAGCCGCACGAAGCTTTCTTT. It translates to CASSYPAPREPHEAFF.

This clone was recorded only once. The chain combines TRBV4-1 with TRBJ1-5, with 8 positions matching TRBD1. This CDR3 comprises 16 residues. Trimming cost V 5 bases and J 6 bases; bases outside gene matches: 12. Germline V gene sequence: CDR1 MGHRA, CDR2 YSYEKL. CDR3: CASSIRATGGSQPQHF. CDR3 bases: TGCGCCAGCAGCATACGCGCTACAGGGGGAAGTCAGCCCCAGCATTTT.

The genes are TRBV15 and TRBJ2-5; 11 nucleotides match TRBD2. Trimming removed 0 bases from V and 4 bases from J; junction bases left unmatched: 1. The CDR3 is 15 amino acids. CDR1 and CDR2 (germline): LNHNV, YYDKDF (reference sequence). Written as DNA, the CDR3 is TGTGCCACCAGCAGAGATAGCGGGGGGGCAGAGACCCAGTACTTC. This codes for CATSRDSGGAETQYF.

V gene TRBV10-2 combines with J gene TRBJ2-3; TRBD1 matches 7 bases. From germline, CDR1 is WSHSY and CDR2 SAAADI. Trimming took 4 bases from V and 6 from J; bases not matched to a gene: 7. The CDR3 length is 14 residues. DNA of the CDR3: TGCGCCAGCAGTGTCCCCGACAGGGCCGATACGCAGTATTTT. Encoded protein: CASSVPDRADTQYF.

This clone was found a few times. This rearrangement joins TRBV11-2 to TRBJ2-7; a possible D gene is TRBD2 (6 bases). Between the trimmed V and J ends, which lost 4 bases and 3 bases, there was a span of 16 bases. The CDR3 covers 15 residues. The V gene's germline CDR1 is SGHAT and CDR2 FQNNGV. The CDR3 DNA sequence: TGTGCCAGCAGCTGGGATAGCGGATCAGGCTACGAGCAGTACTTC. It yields the protein CASSWDSGSGYEQYF.

The chain is built from TRBV15 and TRBJ2-1; TRBD1 is a possible D gene (5 bases). The V end was cut by 3 bases, the J end by 7 bases, with 10 bases between. In germline, CDR1 is LNHNV, CDR2 YYDKDF (reference sequence). This CDR3 is 13 amino acids long. The CDR3: CATSSAPGNEQFF. Written as DNA, the CDR3 is TGTGCCACCAGCAGTGCTCCAGGGAATGAGCAGTTCTTC.

This sequence joins TRBV19 and TRBJ2-1; D might be TRBD1 (5 bases). Germline loops: CDR1 LNHDA, CDR2 SQIVND (reference sequence). This CDR3 spans 13 amino acids. V lost 5 bases and J lost 6, with 11 bases in between. CDR3 amino acids: CASSRPQGNEQFF. The CDR3 nucleotides are TGTGCCAGTAGTCGGCCCCAGGGCAATGAGCAGTTCTTC.

This clone occurred a few times. The chain joins TRBV7-9 to TRBJ2-2; the D is unclear. Trimming stripped 7 bases from V and 2 bases from J, with 2 bases between. Germline CDR1 SEHNR, CDR2 FQNEAQ (reference sequence). The CDR3 has 11 amino acids. For the CDR3, the DNA is TGTGCCAGCACTAACACCGGGGAGCTGTTTTTT. It is translated as CASTNTGELFF.